This TCR beta chain appears in the sequencing data of a study of blood T cell repertoires in COVID-19. This clone was picked up one time. The CDR3 consists of 13 residues. Trimming took off 2 bases at V and 10 bases at J, with 15 bases between the two ends. CDR1 is SGHRS, CDR2 YFSETQ, per germline. Authors' data handling: Nucleated cell number was recorded as an estimate derived from reference gene primer amplification. Libraries were prepared by immunoSEQ multiplex PCR; TCRdb keeps only in-frame clonotypes and omits some of them. From that table come the V and J calls and clone size; the DNA was used to work out D and trimming. The sample records about 160,000 clones, about nine tenths being singletons.

This clonotype was sampled from a man in his 60s with active or convalescent COVID-19. Specimen: peripheral blood. The rearrangement joins TRBV5-1 to TRBJ1-2, with D possibly TRBD1 on 5 matching bases. The CDR3 DNA reads as TGCGCCAGCAGCTTTATGTCGGAGGGGACCTACACCTTC. Amino acid sequence: CASSFMSEGTYTF. Combining the CDR3 with reference TRBV5-1 and TRBJ1-2 gives the whole variable domain KAGVTQTPRYLIKTRGQQVTLSCSPISGHRSVSWYQQTPGQGLQFLFEYFSETQRNKGNFPGRFSGRQFSNSRSEMNVSTLELGDSALYLCASSFMSEGTYTFGSGTRLTVV.